What follows is one T cell receptor (beta chain) and its context. This entry belongs to a study of blood T cell repertoires in COVID-19. Repertoires were generated with immunoSEQ multiplex PCR, while TCRdb's copy carries only in-frame clones and drops some. The sample includes some 150,000 clones, about 89% of them seen just once. The V segment lost 3 bases and the J segment 3 bases; nucleotides outside the gene matches: 13. Germline assignment: CDR1 LNHDA and CDR2 SQIVND (reference sequence). This CDR3 has 18 residues. The clonotype comes from a man aged 50 or older with active COVID-19. Sequenced material: peripheral blood. V usage is TRBV19 and J usage is TRBJ1-5, with 8 nucleotides matching TRBD1. The CDR3 sequence is CASSMGPGGPRNNQPQHF. DNA of the CDR3: TGTGCCAGTAGTATGGGGCCAGGGGGCCCTCGTAACAATCAGCCCCAGCATTTT.